This T cell receptor (beta chain) was recovered during a study of T-cell memory formation after mild COVID-19. J lost 7 bases, V lost 3 bases, and 7 bases had no gene match. CDR1 and CDR2 (germline): KGHDR, SFDVKD. The CDR3 totals 17 residues. Overall study results and limits: Researchers found some responding clones in pre-infection memory, a sign that cross-reactive memory joined. Contracting CD8+ clones were enriched in EMRA, CD4+ mainly in CM and EM. Clones that contracted from day 15 to 85 had balanced CD4/CD8; later expanders were CD4+ biased.

A note on this clonotype: Its cognate antigen is unknown.

In TCRdb, the 5' RACE reads were re-called with MiXCR into one record per CDR3 protein. The profile covers fewer than 350,000 distinct CDR3 sequences, with 7.5% to 9.5% appearing a single time and 22% taken by the ten largest. Sequencing was done on a sample of PBMCs or a T cell subset sorted from them (not recorded which). The sequence was obtained from a man between 18 and 35 years old who had mild COVID-19 (a few samples of this study predate the infection). Cell type and time point are not known. This chain links TRBV24-1 with TRBJ2-2; TRBD2 agrees at 13 bases. CDR3 region: CATSDAGTSGVNGELFF. CDR3 coding DNA: TGTGCCACCAGTGATGCCGGGACTAGCGGGGTCAACGGGGAGCTGTTTTTT.